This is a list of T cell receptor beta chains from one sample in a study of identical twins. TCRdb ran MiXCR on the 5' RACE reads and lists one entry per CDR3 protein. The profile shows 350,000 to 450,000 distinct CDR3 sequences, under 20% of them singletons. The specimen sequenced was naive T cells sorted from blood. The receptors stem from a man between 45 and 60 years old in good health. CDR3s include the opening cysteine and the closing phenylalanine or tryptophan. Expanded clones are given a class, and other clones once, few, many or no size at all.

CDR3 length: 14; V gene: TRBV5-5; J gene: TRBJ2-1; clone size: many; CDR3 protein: CASSRGDPYNEQFF
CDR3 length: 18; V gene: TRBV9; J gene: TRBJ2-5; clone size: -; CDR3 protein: CASSAEMTGTQKGETQYF
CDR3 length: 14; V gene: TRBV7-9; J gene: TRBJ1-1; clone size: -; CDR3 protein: CASSLLRGGAEAFF
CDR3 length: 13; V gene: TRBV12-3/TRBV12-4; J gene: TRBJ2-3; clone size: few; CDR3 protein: CASRGQSIGTQYF
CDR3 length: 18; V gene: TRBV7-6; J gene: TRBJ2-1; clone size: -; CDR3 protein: CASSLGIWREGPYNEQFF
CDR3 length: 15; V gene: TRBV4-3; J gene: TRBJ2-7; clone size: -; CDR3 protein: CASSQMRAAAYEQYF
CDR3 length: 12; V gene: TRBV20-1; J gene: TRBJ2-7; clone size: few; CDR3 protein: CSAKGGGNEQYF
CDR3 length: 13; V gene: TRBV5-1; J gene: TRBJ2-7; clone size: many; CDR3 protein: CASSFRGPGEQYF
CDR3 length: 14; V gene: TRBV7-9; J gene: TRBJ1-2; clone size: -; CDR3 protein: CASGRQGPHYGYTF
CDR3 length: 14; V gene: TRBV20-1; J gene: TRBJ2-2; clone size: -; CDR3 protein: CSARRRESTGELFF
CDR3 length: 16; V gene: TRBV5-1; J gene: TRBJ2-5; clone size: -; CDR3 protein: CASSLNLPSGGETQYF
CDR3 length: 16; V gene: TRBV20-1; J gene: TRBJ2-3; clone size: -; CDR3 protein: CSASPVDRRSTDTQYF
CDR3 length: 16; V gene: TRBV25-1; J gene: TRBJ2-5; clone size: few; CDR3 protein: CASSYSSGTFQETQYF
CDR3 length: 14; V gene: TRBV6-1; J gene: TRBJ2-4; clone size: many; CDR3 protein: CASSPRRAKNIQYF
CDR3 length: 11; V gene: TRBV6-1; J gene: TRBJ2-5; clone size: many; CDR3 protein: CASSMQETQYF
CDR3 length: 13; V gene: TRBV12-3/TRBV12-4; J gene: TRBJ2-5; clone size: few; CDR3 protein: CASSPEARETQYF
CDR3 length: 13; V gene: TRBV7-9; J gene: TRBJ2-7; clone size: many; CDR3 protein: CASSQSGNHEQYF
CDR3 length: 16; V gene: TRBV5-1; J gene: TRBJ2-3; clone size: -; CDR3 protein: CASSLRGSGETDTQYF
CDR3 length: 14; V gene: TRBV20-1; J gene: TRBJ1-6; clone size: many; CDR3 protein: CSAWGTGVNSPLHF
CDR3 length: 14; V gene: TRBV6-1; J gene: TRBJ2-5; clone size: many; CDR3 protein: CASSVGDSQETQYF